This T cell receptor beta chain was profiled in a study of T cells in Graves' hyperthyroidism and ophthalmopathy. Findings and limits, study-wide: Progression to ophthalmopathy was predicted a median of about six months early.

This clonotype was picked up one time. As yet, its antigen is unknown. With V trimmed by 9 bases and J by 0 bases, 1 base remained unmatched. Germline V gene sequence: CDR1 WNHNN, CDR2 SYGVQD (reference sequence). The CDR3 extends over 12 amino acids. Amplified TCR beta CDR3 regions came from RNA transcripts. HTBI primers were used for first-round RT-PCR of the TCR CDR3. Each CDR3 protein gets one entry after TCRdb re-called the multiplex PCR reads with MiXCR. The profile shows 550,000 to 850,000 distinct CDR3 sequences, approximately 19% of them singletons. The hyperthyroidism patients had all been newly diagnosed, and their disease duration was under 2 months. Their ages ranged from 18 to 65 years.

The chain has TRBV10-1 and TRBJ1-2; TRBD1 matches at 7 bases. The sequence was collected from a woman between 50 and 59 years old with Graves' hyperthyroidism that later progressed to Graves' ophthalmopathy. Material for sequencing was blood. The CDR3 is CARGQTNYGYTF. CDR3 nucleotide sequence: TGCGCCAGGGGACAGACTAACTATGGCTACACCTTC.